This TCR beta chain derives from a study of blood T cell repertoires in COVID-19. For the study at large: Acute and convalescent COVID-19 samples came from the United States, Italy and Spain. T cells, B-cell-depleted T cells, or PBMCs provided the cDNA or gDNA that served as material.

Under the authors' procedure: Estimation of nucleated cell counts relied on the amplification of reference gene primers. The assay was immunoSEQ multiplex PCR, and TCRdb's table has in-frame clones only and misses some. V, J and clone size were drawn from that table, and D and trimming were deduced from the DNA. The sample has approximately 100,000 clones, roughly 84% seen once. The source is a woman older than 75 with active or convalescent COVID-19. Input material: peripheral blood.

The CDR3 is CASSYSLWAYNTEAFF. CDR3 nucleotides: TGTGCCAGCAGTTACTCTTTATGGGCTTACAACACTGAAGCTTTCTTT. The chain employs TRBV6-5 and TRBJ1-1; D unclear. The CDR3 totals 16 residues. CDR1 and CDR2 from the germline V gene are MNHEY and SVGAGI. Trimming left V 0 bases short and J 2 bases short, with 13 bases between.